This T cell receptor (beta chain) was found in a study of cytomegalovirus exposure and HLA in healthy donors. Study context: Genotyping showed 75% to 90% of over 350 donors falling in the Caucasian-associated ancestry cluster.

The PCR contained 60 Vbeta and 13 Jbeta primers. Using immunoSEQ multiplex PCR, the repertoire was profiled, and TCRdb retains in-frame clones only, with some absent. Its table records roughly 100,000 clones. Sequences were obtained from PBMCs. The source of this sequence is a man in his forties or fifties in good health and CMV-seronegative.

The CDR3 nucleotides are TGTGCCAGCAGTTACTCGGGGCCGACTGGGGATGGCTACACCTTC. This gives the protein CASSYSGPTGDGYTF. The chain uses TRBV6-5 and TRBJ1-2, with D maybe TRBD1 (5 bases). The CDR3 loop spans 15 amino acids. The germline V gene encodes CDR1 MNHEY and CDR2 SVGAGI. Trimming left V 0 bases short and J 6 bases short, with 14 bases between.